This TCR beta chain emerged from a study of technical replicates of blood from several donors. TCRdb's copy holds only in-frame clones and misses some; the assay was immunoSEQ multiplex PCR. Of tens of thousands of clones in the sample, about 96% were seen once. The CDR3 has 16 residues. From germline, CDR1 is SGHRS and CDR2 YFSETQ. Trimming removed 0 bases from V and 2 bases from J; junction bases left unmatched: 6. The chain links TRBV5-1 to TRBJ2-5; 8 bases agree with TRBD2. Sequencing was performed on T cells isolated from PBMCs. The receptor comes from a human donor in good health. Written as DNA, the CDR3 is TGCGCCAGCAGCTTGGGCCTAACTAGCGGACAAGAGACCCAGTACTTC. Its protein is CASSLGLTSGQETQYF.